The present T cell receptor beta chain was sequenced within a study of post-analysis software for immune sequencing data. Findings of the study overall: Among four to six TRBV segments more frequent in patients than controls were TRBV5-6, TRBV5-1 and TRBV20-1.

Notes on this clonotype: Its antigen is not known.

Unique molecular identifiers had been added to the TCR beta cDNA libraries. Via MiXCR, TCRdb re-called the PCR reads, giving one row per CDR3 protein. The sample gives about 770,000 distinct CDR3 sequences, around 45% of which show up once; roughly 4.9% is in the top ten. CDR1 LNHNV and CDR2 YYDKDF come from the germline V gene (reference sequence). V shed 3 bases, J shed 5 bases, and the junction held 6 bases outside the gene matches. The CDR3 length is 14 residues. The sample consisted of blood. This clonotype originated in a girl aged 10-17 years with multiple sclerosis. V usage is TRBV15 and J usage is TRBJ2-7; 8 bases match TRBD1. CDR3 amino acids: CATSRDRVNDEQYF. CDR3 nucleotide sequence: TGTGCCACCAGCAGGGACAGGGTAAACGACGAGCAGTACTTC.